The subject of this entry is one T cell receptor beta chain. The CDR3 contains 16 residues. The V gene lost 1 base and the J gene lost 0 bases, with 10 bases spanning the gap. Per germline, CDR1 GTSNPN and CDR2 SVGIG (reference sequence). cDNA reverse transcribed from extracted RNA served as the sequencing template. Only in-frame clones appear in the TCRdb table, and some are missing; sequencing was by immunoSEQ multiplex PCR. The sample contains more than 200,000 clones, approximately 47% of which appear only once. The data originate from a study of CD8+ T cells in alopecia areata. Treatment here: oral pan-JAK inhibitor, 5-10 mg twice daily. Isolation of CD4+ and CD8+ T cells from PBMCs was achieved by sorting.

Sample: CD4+ T cells sorted from blood, taken between weeks 36 and 40, from a patient treated with tofacitinib. The chain joins TRBV30 to TRBJ2-6; D is unclear. This clonotype was sampled from a human donor with alopecia areata. CDR3 DNA sequence: TGTGCCTGGAGTGGAACACAGAGCTCTGGGGCCAACGTCCTGACTTTC. Its translation is CAWSGTQSSGANVLTF.